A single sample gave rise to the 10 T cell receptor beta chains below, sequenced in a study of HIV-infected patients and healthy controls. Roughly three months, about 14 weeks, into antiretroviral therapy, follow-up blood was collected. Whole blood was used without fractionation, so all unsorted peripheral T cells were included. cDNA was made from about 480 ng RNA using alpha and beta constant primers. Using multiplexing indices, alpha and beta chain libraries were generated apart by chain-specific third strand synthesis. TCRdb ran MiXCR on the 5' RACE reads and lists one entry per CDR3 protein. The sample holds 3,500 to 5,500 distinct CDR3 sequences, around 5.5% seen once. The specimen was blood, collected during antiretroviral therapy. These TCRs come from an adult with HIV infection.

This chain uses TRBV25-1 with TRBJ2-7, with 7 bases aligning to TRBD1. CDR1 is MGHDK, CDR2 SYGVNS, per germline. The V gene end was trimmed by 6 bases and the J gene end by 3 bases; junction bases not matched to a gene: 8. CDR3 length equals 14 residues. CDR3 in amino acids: CASSQPGQLYEQYF. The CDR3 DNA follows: TGTGCCAGCAGCCAGCCGGGACAGCTCTACGAGCAGTACTTC.

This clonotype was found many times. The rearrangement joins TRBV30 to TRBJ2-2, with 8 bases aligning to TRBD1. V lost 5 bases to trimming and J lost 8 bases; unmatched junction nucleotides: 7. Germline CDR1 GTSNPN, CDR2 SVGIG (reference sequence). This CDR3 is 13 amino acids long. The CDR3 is CAWGQGPGGELFF. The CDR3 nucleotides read TGTGCCTGGGGACAGGGACCTGGGGGGGAGCTGTTTTTT.

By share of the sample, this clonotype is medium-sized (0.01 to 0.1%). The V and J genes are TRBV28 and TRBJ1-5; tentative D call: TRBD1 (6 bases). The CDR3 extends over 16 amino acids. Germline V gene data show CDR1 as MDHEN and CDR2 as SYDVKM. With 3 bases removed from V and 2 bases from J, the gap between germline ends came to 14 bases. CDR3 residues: CASSLRGRGGNQPQHF. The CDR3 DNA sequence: TGTGCCAGCAGTTTGCGCGGCAGGGGCGGCAATCAGCCCCAGCATTTT.

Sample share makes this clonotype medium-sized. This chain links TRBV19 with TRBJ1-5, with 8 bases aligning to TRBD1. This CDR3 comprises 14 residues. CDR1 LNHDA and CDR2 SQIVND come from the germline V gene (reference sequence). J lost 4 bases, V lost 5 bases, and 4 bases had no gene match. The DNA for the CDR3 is TGTGCCAGTAGTCTACAGGGGGAAAATCAGCCCCAGCATTTT. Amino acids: CASSLQGENQPQHF.

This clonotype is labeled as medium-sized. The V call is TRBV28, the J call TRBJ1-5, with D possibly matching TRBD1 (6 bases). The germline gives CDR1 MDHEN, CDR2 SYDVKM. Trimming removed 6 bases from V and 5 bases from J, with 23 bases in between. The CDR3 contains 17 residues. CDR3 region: CASSQGKAPLEHQPQHF. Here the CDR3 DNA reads TGTGCCAGCAGCCAGGGGAAGGCCCCCTTAGAGCATCAGCCCCAGCATTTT.

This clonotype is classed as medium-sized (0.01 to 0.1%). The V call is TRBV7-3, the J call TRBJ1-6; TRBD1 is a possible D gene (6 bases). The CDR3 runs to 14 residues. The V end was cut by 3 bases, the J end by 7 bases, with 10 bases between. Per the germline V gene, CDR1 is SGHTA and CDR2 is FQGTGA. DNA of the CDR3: TGTGCCAGCAGCTTTCGGGACAAAAATTCACCCCTCCACTTT. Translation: CASSFRDKNSPLHF.

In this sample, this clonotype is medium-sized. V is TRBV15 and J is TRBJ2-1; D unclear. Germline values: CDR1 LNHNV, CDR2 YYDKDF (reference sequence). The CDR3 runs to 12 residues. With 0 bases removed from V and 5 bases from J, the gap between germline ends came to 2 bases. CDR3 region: CATSREDNEQFF. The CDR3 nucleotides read TGTGCCACCAGCAGAGAAGACAATGAGCAGTTCTTC.

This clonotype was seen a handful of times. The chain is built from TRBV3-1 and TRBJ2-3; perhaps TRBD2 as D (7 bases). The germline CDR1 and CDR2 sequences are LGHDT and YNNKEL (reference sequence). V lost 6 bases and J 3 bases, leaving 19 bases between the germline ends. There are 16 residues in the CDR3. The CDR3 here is CASRSSRGRVTDTQYF. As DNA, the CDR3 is TGTGCCAGCAGATCTTCGCGGGGGCGGGTGACAGATACGCAGTATTTT.

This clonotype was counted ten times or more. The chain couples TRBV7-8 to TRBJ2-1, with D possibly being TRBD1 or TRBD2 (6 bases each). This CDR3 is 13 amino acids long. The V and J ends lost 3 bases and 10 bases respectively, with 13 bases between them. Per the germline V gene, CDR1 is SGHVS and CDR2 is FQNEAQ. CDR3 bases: TGTGCCAGCAGCTTCATCCCGGGGGCCGAGCAGTTCTTC. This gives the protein CASSFIPGAEQFF.

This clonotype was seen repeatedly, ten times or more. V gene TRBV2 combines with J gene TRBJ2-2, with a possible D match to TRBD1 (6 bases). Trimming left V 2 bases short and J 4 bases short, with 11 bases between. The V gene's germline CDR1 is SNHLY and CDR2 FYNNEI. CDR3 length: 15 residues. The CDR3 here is CASSENNRATGELFF. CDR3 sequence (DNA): TGTGCCAGCAGTGAAAATAACAGGGCCACCGGGGAGCTGTTTTTT.